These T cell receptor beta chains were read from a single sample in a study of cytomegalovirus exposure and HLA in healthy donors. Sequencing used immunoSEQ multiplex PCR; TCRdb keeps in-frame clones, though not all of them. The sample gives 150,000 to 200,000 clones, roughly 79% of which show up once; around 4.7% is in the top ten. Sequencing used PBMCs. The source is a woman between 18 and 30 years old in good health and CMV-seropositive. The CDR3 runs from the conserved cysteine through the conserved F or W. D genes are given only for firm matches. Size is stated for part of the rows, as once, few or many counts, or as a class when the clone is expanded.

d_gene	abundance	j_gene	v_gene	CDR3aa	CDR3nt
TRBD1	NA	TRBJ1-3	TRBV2	CASSVNRGVGNTIYF	TGTGCCAGCAGTGTTAACAGGGGGGTCGGAAACACCATATATTTT
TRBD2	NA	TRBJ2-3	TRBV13	CASSRPSGGREADTQYF	TGTGCCAGCAGCCGCCCTTCGGGGGGGCGGGAGGCAGATACGCAGTATTTT
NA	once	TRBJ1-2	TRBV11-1	CASSMGQDDYGYTF	TGTGCCAGCAGCATGGGGCAGGACGACTATGGCTACACCTTC
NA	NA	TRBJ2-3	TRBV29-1	CSQAGGLGLVGTDTQYF	TGCAGCCAAGCGGGCGGGCTGGGTCTAGTAGGCACAGATACGCAGTATTTT
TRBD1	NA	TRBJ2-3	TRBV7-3	CASSLGDRGRADTQYF	TGTGCCAGCAGCCTTGGGGACAGGGGGCGGGCAGATACGCAGTATTTT
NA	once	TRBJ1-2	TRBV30	CAWSPGANYGYTF	TGTGCCTGGAGTCCCGGGGCTAACTATGGCTACACCTTC
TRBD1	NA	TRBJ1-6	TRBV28	CATTGTVKNLHF	TGTGCCACGACTGGGACAGTCAAAAACCTCCACTTT
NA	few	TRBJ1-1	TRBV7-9	CASLGVETGEAFF	TGTGCCAGCTTAGGAGTTGAGACAGGTGAAGCTTTCTTT
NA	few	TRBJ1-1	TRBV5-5	CASSLQGNTEAFF	TGTGCCAGCAGCTTGCAGGGGAACACTGAAGCTTTCTTT
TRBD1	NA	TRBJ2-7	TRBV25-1	CASSPRGLRTTYSYEQYF	TGTGCCAGCAGCCCCAGGGGGCTTAGGACCACGTACTCCTACGAGCAGTACTTC
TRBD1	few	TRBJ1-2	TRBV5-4	CASRSGTAYGYTF	TGTGCCAGCAGGTCCGGGACAGCCTATGGCTACACCTTC
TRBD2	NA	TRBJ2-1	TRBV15	CATSGWTSGGPSSYNEQFF	TGTGCCACCAGCGGATGGACTAGCGGGGGGCCCAGCTCCTACAATGAGCAGTTCTTC